A single T cell receptor (beta chain) is shown here with its context. Its antigen is not known. This PCR relied on a set of 60 Vbeta primers and 13 Jbeta primers. Libraries were prepared by immunoSEQ multiplex PCR; TCRdb keeps only in-frame clonotypes and omits some of them. The sample includes 100,000 to 150,000 clones, over 9.5% of them seen just once. V was pared by 5 bases and J by 0 bases, with 14 bases between. Germline V gene sequence: CDR1 SGHTA, CDR2 FQGTGA. There are 16 residues in the CDR3. The data were taken from a study of cytomegalovirus exposure and HLA in healthy donors. Findings of the study overall: In a later analysis, fewer than 20,000 TCR beta sequences were associated with HLA alleles at 0.05 false discovery rate.

The receptor's source is a woman between 18 and 30 years old in good health and CMV-seropositive. Sequenced material: PBMCs. V usage is TRBV7-3 and J usage is TRBJ2-1; possibly TRBD1 for D (6 bases). The CDR3 loop reads CASSPRGAVSYNEQFF. DNA for the CDR3: TGTGCCAGCAGCCCCAGGGGCGCTGTCTCCTACAATGAGCAGTTCTTC.